This TCR beta chain was recovered during a study of beta chain features in type 1 diabetes (dated by TCRdb to between 2017 and 2018). Notes on the research overall: No differences in mean age, gender distribution, total cell number or subset yield were found between patients and healthy donors. Naive and central memory subsets were obtained from all 28 donors, but regulatory and stem cell-like memory subsets were isolated from only 8 patients and roughly eight healthy donors. A total of 90 million to 140 million sorted cells were examined across all samples, and RNA yield correlated strongly with the number of cells per subset. In the study, TCRB repertoires of sorted circulating CD4+ T cell subsets from recently diagnosed type 1 diabetes patients were compared with those of matched healthy donors.

Each donor gave one peripheral blood draw, averaging approximately 0.12 L, which was collected into heparinised tubes. A BD FACSAria II was used to sort naive, central memory, regulatory and stem cell-like memory CD4+ T cells with a panel that included CD45RO, CCR7, CD25, CD127, CD95 and CD27. Every sorted population had a purity above 95%. PBMCs were isolated right away by Lymphoprep density gradient centrifugation and were stained directly, without culture. To minimize batch effects, samples were stained and sorted in pairs, one healthy donor with one patient per experiment. This clone appeared a single time. It lacks a known antigen. Base qualities are not provided; no much larger clone lies one nucleotide away. All of the isolated RNA was reverse transcribed with the High Capacity cDNA Reverse Transcription Kit, so expressed TCRB transcripts were sequenced. Naive, central memory and regulatory T cell samples underwent deep immunoSEQ sequencing, averaging roughly 3.3 million total reads per sample. After sorted cells were lysed in RLT buffer, RNA was extracted with DNase-treated RNeasy Micro or Mini kits, with the choice depending on cell number. Each cell subset was processed on its own to prevent cross-contamination, while patient and healthy donor samples were processed together. TCRB sequences were amplified from cDNA with the immunoSEQ multiplex PCR, producing 87-bp fragments spanning the CDR3 region. The amplicons were sequenced using the Illumina HiSeq platform. Under the source paper's analysis protocol: Synthetic template baselines were used to correct PCR bias computationally, reads within Hamming distance 2 were collapsed, and singletons that could not be merged were discarded. Reads were aligned against IMGT so that V, D and J genes, CDR3 length and insertions or deletions at six rearrangement sites could be assigned. Within each subset, clonotype counts were normalized to the number of sorted cells before true diversity and Gini coefficients were calculated with the tcR R package. The overlap coefficient, calculated on TCRB nucleotide sequences, was used to measure repertoire sharing. Out-of-frame TCRB sequences from naive cells were analyzed as a proxy for the pre-selection repertoire. TCRdb's version of the immuneACCESS table is confined to in-frame rearrangements and falls short of the full clone set. An unresolved V gene accounts for under half of the shortfall where checked; the remainder is of unknown origin. V, J and clone size are those of that table, while D and trimming were read from the DNA. Within this sample are fewer than 900,000 clones, with about a sixth of them counted one time only. 0.02% to 0.025% of the sample is taken by the ten largest.

Paper-wide results and their limitations: Because cDNA was sequenced instead of genomic DNA, activated cells with high expression could be over-represented, although the groups did not differ in activation or CD3 levels. Because the HLA sub-analyses included only small numbers of individuals, any influence of HLA type on TCRB rearrangement was left unresolved. At VDJ recombination sites, type 1 diabetes patients had fewer insertions and more deleted nucleotides, which implies abnormalities in thymic rearrangement. PCR might favor shorter templates, but patient and control samples were amplified and corrected together, so any skew would affect both groups equally. Type 1 diabetes patients showed a moderate but significant shortening of TCRB CDR3 length in all four CD4+ subsets. Naive, central memory and regulatory TCRB repertoires appeared to be more alike among patients than among healthy donors.

The TCR comes from a woman aged 18-30 years in good health. Sequenced input: naive CD4+ T cells from blood. The cell subset or site label for this specimen denotes: true naive CD4+ T cells.

The encoded CDR3 is CASSLGLGNTIYF. At the DNA level, the sequence is TGTGCCAGCAGCCTAGGACTGGGAAACACCATATATTTT. The chain uses TRBV7-2 and TRBJ1-3; the D gene assignment is ambiguous. As encoded in the germline V gene, CDR1 is SGHTA while CDR2 is FQGNSA. The V end loses 5 bases and the J end loses 4 bases, and a stretch of 9 bases separates them. The CDR3 goes from the cysteine to the phenylalanine over 13 residues. Solely the CDR3 DNA is kept, with 39 bases framed from the first base.